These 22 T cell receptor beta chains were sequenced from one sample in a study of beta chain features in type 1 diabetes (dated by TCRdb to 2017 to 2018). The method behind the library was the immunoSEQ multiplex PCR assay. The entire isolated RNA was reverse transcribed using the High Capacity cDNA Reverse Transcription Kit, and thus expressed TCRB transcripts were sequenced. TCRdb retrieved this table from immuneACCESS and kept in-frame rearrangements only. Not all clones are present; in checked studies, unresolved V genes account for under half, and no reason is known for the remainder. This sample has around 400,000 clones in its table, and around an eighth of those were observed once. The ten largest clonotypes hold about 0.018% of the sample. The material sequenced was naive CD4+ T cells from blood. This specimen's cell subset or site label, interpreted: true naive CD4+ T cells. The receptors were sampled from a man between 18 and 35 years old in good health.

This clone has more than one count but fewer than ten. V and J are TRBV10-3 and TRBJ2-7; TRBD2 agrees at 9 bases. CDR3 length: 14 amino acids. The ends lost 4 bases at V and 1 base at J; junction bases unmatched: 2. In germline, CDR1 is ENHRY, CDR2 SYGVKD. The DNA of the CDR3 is TGTGCCATCAGTGGGCGGGAGGGTTCCTACGAGCAGTACTTC. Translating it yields CAISGREGSYEQYF.

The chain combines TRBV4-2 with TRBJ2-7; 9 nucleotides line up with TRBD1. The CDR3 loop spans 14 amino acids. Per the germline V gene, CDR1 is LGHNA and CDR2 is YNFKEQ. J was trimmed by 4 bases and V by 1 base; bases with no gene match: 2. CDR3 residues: CASSQGDRAYEQYF. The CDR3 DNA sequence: TGTGCCAGCAGCCAAGGGGACAGGGCGTACGAGCAGTACTTC.

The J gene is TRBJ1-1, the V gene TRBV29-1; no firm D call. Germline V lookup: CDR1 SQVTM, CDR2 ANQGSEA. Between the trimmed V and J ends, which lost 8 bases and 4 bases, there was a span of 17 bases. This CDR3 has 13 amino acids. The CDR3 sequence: CSPSEGMGTEAFF. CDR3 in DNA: TGCAGCCCCTCGGAGGGTATGGGCACTGAAGCTTTCTTT.

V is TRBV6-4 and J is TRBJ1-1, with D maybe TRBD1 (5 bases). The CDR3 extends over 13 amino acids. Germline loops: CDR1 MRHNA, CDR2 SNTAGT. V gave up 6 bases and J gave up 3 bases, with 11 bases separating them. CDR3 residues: CASRPRGDTEAFF. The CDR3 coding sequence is TGTGCCAGCAGACCACGGGGGGACACTGAAGCTTTCTTT.

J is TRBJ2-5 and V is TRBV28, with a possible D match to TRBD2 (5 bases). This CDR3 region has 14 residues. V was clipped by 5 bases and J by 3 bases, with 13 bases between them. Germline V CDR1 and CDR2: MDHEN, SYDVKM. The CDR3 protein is CASSGGYAKETQYF. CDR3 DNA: TGTGCCAGCAGTGGAGGCTATGCCAAAGAGACCCAGTACTTC.

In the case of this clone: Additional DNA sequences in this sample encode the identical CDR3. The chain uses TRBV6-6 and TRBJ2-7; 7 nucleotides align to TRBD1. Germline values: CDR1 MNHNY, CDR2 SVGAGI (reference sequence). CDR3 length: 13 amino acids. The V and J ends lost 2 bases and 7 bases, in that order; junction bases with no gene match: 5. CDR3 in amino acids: CASSYRQGDEQYF. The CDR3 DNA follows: TGTGCCAGCAGTTACCGGCAGGGGGATGAGCAGTACTTC.

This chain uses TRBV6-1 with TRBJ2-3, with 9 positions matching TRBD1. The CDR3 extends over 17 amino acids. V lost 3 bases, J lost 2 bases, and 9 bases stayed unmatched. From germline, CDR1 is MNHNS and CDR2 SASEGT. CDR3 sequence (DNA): TGTGCCAGCAGTGATACTGGGACAGGGTGGGACACAGATACGCAGTATTTT. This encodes CASSDTGTGWDTDTQYF.

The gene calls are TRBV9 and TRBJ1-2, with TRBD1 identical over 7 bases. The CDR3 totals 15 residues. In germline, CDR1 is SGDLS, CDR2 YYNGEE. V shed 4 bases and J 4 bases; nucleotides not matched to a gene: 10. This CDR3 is CASSSRSDRPYGYTF. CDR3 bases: TGTGCCAGCAGCTCGAGATCGGACAGGCCCTATGGCTACACCTTC.

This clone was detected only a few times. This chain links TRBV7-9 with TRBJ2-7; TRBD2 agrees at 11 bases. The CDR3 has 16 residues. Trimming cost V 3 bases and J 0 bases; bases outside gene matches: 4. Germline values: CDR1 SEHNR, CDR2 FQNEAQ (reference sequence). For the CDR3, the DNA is TGTGCCAGCAGCTTGACGGGACTAGCGGCCTCCTACGAGCAGTACTTC. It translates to CASSLTGLAASYEQYF.

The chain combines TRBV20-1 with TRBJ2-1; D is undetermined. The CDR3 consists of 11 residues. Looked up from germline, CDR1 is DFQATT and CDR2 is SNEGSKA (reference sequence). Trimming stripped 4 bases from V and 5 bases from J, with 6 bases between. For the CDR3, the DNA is TGCAGTGCTACCCTAAACAATGAGCAGTTCTTC. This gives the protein CSATLNNEQFF.

The CDR3 sequence is CASREGGQETQYF. CDR3 DNA: TGTGCCAGCAGGGAGGGAGGGCAAGAGACCCAGTACTTC. The rearrangement joins TRBV6-5 to TRBJ2-5, with TRBD2 matching 7 bases. The germline CDR1 and CDR2 sequences are MNHEY and SVGAGI. The CDR3 loop spans 13 amino acids. V dropped 6 bases and J dropped 2; count of bases not matched to a gene: 3.

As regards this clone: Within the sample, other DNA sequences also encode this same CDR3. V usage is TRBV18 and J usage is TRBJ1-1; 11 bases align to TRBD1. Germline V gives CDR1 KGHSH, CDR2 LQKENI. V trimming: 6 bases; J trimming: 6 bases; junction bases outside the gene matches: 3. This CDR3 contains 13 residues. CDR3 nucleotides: TGTGCCAGCTCGCCGGGACAGGGGGCTGAAGCTTTCTTT. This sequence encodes CASSPGQGAEAFF.

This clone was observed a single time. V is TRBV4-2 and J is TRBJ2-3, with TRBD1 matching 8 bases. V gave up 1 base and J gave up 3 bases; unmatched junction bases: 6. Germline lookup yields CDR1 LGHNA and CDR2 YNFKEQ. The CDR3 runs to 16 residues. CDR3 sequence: CASSQGGRGLTDTQYF. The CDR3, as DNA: TGTGCCAGCAGCCAAGGGGGCAGGGGGCTGACAGATACGCAGTATTTT.

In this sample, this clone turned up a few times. The DNA for the CDR3 is TGTGCCAGCAGCGTACGGCAGGGCTATGGCTACACCTTC. It codes for CASSVRQGYGYTF. V usage is TRBV9 and J usage is TRBJ1-2, with D possibly matching TRBD1 (5 bases). The CDR3 runs 13 residues. Germline loops: CDR1 SGDLS, CDR2 YYNGEE. Trimming removed 1 base from V and 4 bases from J, with 8 bases in between. The full variable domain, completed using reference TRBV9 and TRBJ1-2, is DSGVTQTPKHLITATGQRVTLRCSPRSGDLSVYWYQQSLDQGLQFLIQYYNGEERAKGNILERFSAQQFPDLHSELNLSSLELGDSALYFCASSVRQGYGYTFGSGTRLTVV.

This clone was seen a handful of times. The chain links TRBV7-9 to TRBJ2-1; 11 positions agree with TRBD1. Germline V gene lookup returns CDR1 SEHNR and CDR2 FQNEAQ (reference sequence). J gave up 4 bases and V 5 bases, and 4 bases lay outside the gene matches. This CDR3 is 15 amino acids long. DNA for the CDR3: TGTGCCAGCAGCCCGGGGACAGGGGGGTACAATGAGCAGTTCTTC. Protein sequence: CASSPGTGGYNEQFF.

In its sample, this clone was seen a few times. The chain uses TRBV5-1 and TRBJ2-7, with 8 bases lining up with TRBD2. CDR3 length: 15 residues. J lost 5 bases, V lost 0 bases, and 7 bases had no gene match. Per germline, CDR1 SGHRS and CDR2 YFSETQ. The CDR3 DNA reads TGCGCCAGCAGCTTGGGAATTCTAGCGGGTGACGAGCAGTACTTC. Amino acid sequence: CASSLGILAGDEQYF.

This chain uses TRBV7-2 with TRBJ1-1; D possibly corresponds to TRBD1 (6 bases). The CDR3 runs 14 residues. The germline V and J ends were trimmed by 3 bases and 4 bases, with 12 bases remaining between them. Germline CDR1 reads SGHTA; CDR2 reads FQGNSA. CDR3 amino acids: CASSFHREGTEAFF. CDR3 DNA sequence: TGTGCCAGCAGCTTCCACAGGGAGGGCACTGAAGCTTTCTTT. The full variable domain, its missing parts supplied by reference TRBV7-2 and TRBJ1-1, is GAGVSQSPSNKVTEKGKDVELRCDPISGHTALYWYRQSLGQGLEFLIYFQGNSAPDKSGLPSDRFSAERTGGSVSTLTIQRTQQEDSAVYLCASSFHREGTEAFFGQGTRLTVV.

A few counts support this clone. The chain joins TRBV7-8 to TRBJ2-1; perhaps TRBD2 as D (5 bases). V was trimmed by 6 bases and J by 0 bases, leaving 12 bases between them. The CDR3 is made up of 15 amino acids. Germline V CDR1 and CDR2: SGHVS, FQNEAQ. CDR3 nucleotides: TGTGCCAGCAGACGCTCTCGGGACTCCTACAATGAGCAGTTCTTC. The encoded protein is CASRRSRDSYNEQFF.

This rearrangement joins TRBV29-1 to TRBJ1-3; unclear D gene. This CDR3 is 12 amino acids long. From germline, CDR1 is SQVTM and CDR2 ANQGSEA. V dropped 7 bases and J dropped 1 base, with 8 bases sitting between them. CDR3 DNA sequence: TGCAGCGGCAGAGGATCTGGAAACACCATATATTTT. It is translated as CSGRGSGNTIYF.

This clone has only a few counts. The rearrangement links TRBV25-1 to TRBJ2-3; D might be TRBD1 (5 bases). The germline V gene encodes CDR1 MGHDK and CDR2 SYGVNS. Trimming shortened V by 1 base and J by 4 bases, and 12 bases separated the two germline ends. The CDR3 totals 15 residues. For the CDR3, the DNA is TGTGCCAGCAGTGAATCAGAAGGCAGGGCAGATACGCAGTATTTT. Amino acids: CASSESEGRADTQYF. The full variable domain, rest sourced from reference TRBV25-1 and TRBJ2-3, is EADIYQTPRYLVIGTGKKITLECSQTMGHDKMYWYQQDPGMELHLIHYSYGVNSTEKGDLSSESTVSRIRTEHFPLTLESARPSHTSQYLCASSESEGRADTQYFGPGTRLTVL.

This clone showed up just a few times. The CDR3 protein is CASSLAGVYNEQFF. In DNA, the CDR3 is TGTGCCAGCAGCCTAGCGGGGGTCTACAATGAGCAGTTCTTC. The rearrangement links TRBV11-3 to TRBJ2-1, with 10 bases lining up with TRBD2. CDR1 SGHNT and CDR2 YENEEA come from the germline V gene. The V segment lost 5 bases and the J segment 3 bases; nucleotides outside the gene matches: 1. The CDR3 is 14 residues long.

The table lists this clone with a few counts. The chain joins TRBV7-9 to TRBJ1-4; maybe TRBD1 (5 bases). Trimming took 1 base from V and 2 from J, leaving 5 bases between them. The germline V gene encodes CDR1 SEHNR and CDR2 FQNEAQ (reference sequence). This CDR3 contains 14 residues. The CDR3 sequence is CASSLDRTNEKLFF. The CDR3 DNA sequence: TGTGCCAGCAGCTTAGACAGGACTAATGAAAAACTGTTTTTT. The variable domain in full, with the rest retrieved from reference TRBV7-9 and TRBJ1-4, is DTGVSQNPRHKITKRGQNVTFRCDPISEHNRLYWYRQTLGQGPEFLTYFQNEAQLEKSRLLSDRFSAERPKGSFSTLEIQRTEQGDSAMYLCASSLDRTNEKLFFGSGTQLSVL.